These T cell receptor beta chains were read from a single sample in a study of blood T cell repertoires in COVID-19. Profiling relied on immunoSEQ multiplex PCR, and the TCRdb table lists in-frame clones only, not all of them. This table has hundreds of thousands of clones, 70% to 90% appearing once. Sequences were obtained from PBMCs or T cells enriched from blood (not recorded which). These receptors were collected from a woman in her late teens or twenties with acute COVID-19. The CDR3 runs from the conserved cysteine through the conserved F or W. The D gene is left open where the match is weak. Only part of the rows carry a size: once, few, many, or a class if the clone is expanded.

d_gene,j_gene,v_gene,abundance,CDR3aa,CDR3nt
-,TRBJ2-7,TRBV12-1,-,CASSLSPRGFYEQYF,TGTGCCAGCAGCTTGTCCCCCCGGGGATTTTACGAGCAGTACTTC
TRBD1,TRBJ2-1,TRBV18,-,CASSPLRQGRNEQFF,TGTGCCAGCTCACCACTCCGACAGGGCAGGAATGAGCAGTTCTTC
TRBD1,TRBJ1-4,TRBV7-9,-,CASSLWTGRDEKLFF,TGTGCCAGCAGCCTGTGGACAGGGCGGGATGAAAAACTGTTTTTT
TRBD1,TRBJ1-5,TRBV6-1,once,CASSERILVTGEIQPQHF,TGTGCCAGCAGTGAAAGAATTCTGGTTACAGGGGAGATTCAGCCCCAGCATTTT
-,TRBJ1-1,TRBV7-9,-,CASSSDRNLLNTEAFF,TGTGCCAGCAGCTCCGACAGGAACTTATTGAACACTGAAGCTTTCTTT
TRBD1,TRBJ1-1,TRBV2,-,CASSDEGANTEAFF,TGTGCCAGCAGTGATGAGGGGGCGAACACTGAAGCTTTCTTT
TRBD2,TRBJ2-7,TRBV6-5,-,CASSYWTSEAYEQYF,TGTGCCAGCAGTTACTGGACTAGCGAGGCCTACGAGCAGTACTTC
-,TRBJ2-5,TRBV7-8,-,CASSWTVQETQYF,TGTGCCAGCAGCTGGACAGTCCAAGAGACCCAGTACTTC
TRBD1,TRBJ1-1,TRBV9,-,CASSPRLGQANTEAFF,TGTGCCAGCAGCCCGCGGTTAGGACAGGCCAACACTGAAGCTTTCTTT
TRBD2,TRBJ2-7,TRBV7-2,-,CASSPGLADYEQYF,TGTGCCAGCAGCCCCGGACTAGCGGACTACGAGCAGTACTTC
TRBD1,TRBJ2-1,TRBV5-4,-,CASSNGQESYNEQFF,TGTGCCAGCAGCAACGGACAGGAGTCCTACAATGAGCAGTTCTTC
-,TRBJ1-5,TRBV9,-,CASSRDNRVNQPQHF,TGTGCCAGCAGCCGTGATAACAGGGTAAATCAGCCCCAGCATTTT
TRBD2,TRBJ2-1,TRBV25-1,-,CASRELAGAYNEQFF,TGTGCCAGCAGAGAACTAGCGGGAGCCTACAATGAGCAGTTCTTC
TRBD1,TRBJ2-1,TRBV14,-,CASSRGQGRLYNEQFF,TGTGCCAGCAGCCGTGGACAGGGAAGACTCTACAATGAGCAGTTCTTC
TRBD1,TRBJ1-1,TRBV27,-,CASSFSTGVGTEAFF,TGTGCCAGCAGTTTTTCTACAGGGGTGGGGACTGAAGCTTTCTTT
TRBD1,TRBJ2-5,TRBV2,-,CASSRQGSGETQYF,TGTGCCAGCAGTCGACAGGGGAGTGGGGAGACCCAGTACTTC
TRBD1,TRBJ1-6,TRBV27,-,CASSRQGDSAPDSPLHF,TGTGCCAGCAGTCGACAGGGGGACAGTGCCCCTGATTCACCCCTCCACTTT
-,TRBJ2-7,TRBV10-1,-,CASSPGGAYEQYF,TGCGCCAGCAGTCCGGGTGGAGCATACGAGCAGTACTTC
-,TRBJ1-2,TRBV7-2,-,CASSLILGAAYGYTF,TGTGCCAGCAGCTTAATCTTGGGGGCGGCCTATGGCTACACCTTC
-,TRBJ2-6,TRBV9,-,CASSAVGANVLTF,TGTGCCAGCAGCGCCGTTGGGGCCAACGTCCTGACTTTC
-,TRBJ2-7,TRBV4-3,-,CASSQQGGYEQYF,TGCGCCAGCAGCCAGCAAGGGGGATACGAGCAGTACTTC
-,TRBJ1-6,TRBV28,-,CASSFRVYNSPLHF,TGTGCCAGCAGTTTCAGGGTCTATAATTCACCCCTCCACTTT
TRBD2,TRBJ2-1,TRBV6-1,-,CASSEAPTSGYNEQFF,TGTGCCAGCAGTGAAGCACCGACTAGCGGATACAATGAGCAGTTCTTC
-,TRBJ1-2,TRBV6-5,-,CASSYGGMGYGYTF,TGTGCCAGCAGTTACGGGGGGATGGGATATGGCTACACCTTC
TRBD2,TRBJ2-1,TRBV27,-,CASSPQTSGNEQFF,TGTGCCAGCAGTCCGCAGACTAGCGGGAATGAGCAGTTCTTC
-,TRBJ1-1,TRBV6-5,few,CASTAGYYTEAFF,TGTGCCAGCACCGCAGGGTACTACACTGAAGCTTTCTTT
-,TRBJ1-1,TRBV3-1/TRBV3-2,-,CASSQVSSTEAFF,TGTGCCAGCAGCCAAGTTTCGAGCACTGAAGCTTTCTTT
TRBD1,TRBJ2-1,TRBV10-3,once,CAISGRNTGGGDEQFF,TGTGCCATCAGTGGACGGAACACAGGGGGCGGGGATGAGCAGTTCTTC
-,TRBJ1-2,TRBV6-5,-,CASSLTPSYGYTF,TGTGCCAGCAGCCTCACACCTTCCTATGGCTACACCTTC
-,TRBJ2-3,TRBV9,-,CASSVYGSTSDTQYF,TGTGCCAGCAGCGTCTACGGGAGTACCTCAGATACGCAGTATTTT
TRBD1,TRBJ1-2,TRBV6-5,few,CASSYLDRGYGYTF,TGTGCCAGCAGTTACCTGGACAGGGGGTATGGCTACACCTTC
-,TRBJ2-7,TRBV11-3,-,CASSLGSLGREQYF,TGTGCCAGCAGCCTAGGTTCACTGGGGCGGGAGCAGTACTTC
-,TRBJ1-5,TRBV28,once,CASSFKERNQPQHF,TGTGCCAGCAGTTTCAAGGAGAGAAATCAGCCCCAGCATTTT
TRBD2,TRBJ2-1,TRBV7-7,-,CASSPGLASYEQFF,TGTGCCAGCAGCCCGGGACTAGCGAGCTATGAGCAGTTCTTC
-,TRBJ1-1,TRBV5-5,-,CASSLAGASDTEAFF,TGTGCCAGCAGCTTGGCTGGGGCGTCGGACACTGAAGCTTTCTTT
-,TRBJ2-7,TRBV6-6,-,CASSYGSVTSYEQYF,TGTGCCAGCAGTTACGGTTCCGTTACAAGCTACGAGCAGTACTTC
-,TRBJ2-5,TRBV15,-,CATSRDRGIQETQYF,TGTGCCACCAGCAGAGACAGGGGAATTCAAGAGACCCAGTACTTC
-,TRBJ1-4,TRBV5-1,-,CASSLSEATNEKLFF,TGCGCCAGCAGCTTATCAGAGGCAACTAATGAAAAACTGTTTTTT
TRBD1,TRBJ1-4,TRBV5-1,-,CASSLSWTGALNEKLFF,TGCGCCAGCAGCTTGTCTTGGACAGGGGCCCTTAATGAAAAACTGTTTTTT
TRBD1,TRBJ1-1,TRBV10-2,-,CASLQGGTEAFF,TGCGCCAGCCTCCAGGGGGGCACTGAAGCTTTCTTT
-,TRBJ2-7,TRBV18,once,CASSPPAATSEQYF,TGTGCCAGCTCACCACCGGCGGCTACTTCCGAGCAGTACTTC
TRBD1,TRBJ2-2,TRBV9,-,CASSSYRGQAGELFF,TGTGCCAGCAGCTCCTACAGGGGGCAAGCCGGGGAGCTGTTTTTT
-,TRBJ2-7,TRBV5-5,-,CASSFVMGEPTKQYF,TGTGCCAGCAGCTTCGTAATGGGAGAGCCTACGAAGCAGTACTTC
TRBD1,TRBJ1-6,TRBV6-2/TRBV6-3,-,CASSYPRDRGSPLHF,TGTGCCAGCAGTTACCCACGGGACAGGGGCTCACCCCTCCACTTT
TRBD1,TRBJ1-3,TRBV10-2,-,CASSGTGRNTIYF,TGCGCCAGCAGTGGGACAGGTCGAAACACCATATATTTT
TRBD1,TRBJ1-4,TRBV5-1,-,CASSLTGGHEKLFF,TGCGCCAGCAGCTTGACAGGGGGACATGAAAAACTGTTTTTT
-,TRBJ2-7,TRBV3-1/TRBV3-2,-,CASSQVRGTKPYEQYF,TGTGCCAGCAGCCAAGTAAGGGGGACAAAACCCTACGAGCAGTACTTC
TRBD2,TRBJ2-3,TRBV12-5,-,CASGSPPGLGTDTQYF,TGTGCTAGTGGAAGTCCCCCGGGACTAGGCACAGATACGCAGTATTTT
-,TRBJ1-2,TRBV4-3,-,CASSQDWQNYGYTF,TGCGCCAGCAGCCAAGATTGGCAGAACTATGGCTACACCTTC
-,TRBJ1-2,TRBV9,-,CASSYPLGDYGRHAYGYTF,TGTGCCAGCTCATATCCCTTAGGGGACTATGGACGGCATGCCTATGGCTACACCTTC
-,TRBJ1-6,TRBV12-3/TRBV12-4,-,CASRDSYNSPLHF,TGTGCCAGCAGGGACAGCTATAATTCACCCCTCCACTTT
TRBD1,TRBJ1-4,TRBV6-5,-,CASSSQTGPVEKLFF,TGTGCCAGCAGTTCCCAGACAGGGCCGGTCGAAAAACTGTTTTTT
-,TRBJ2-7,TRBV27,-,CASKGPRGNEQYF,TGTGCCAGCAAGGGCCCCCGAGGGAACGAGCAGTACTTC